The 28 T cell receptor beta chains presented below share a single source sample, sequenced in a study of T cell repertoires in cytomegalovirus infection. TCRdb reprocessed the reads with MiXCR, giving one entry per CDR3 protein. In the table there are roughly 280,000 distinct CDR3 sequences, roughly an eighth of which are singletons. The sample consisted of PBMCs. All receptors come from a human donor in good health (CMV status not recorded). Some clones in this sample may be carry-over from other donors' samples.

The chain is built from TRBV25-1 and TRBJ2-7; D possibly corresponds to TRBD1 (5 bases). V dropped 3 bases and J dropped 6 bases, with 12 bases sitting between them. The CDR3 extends over 13 amino acids. CDR1 is MGHDK, CDR2 SYGVNS, per germline. This chain's CDR3 is CASSDAGFGEQYF. CDR3 bases: TGTGCCAGCAGTGATGCAGGGTTTGGCGAGCAGTACTTC.

The V gene is TRBV29-1, the J gene TRBJ2-7; D is undetermined. This CDR3 spans 13 amino acids. Trimming pared 4 bases from V and 6 bases from J, leaving 16 bases between. CDR1 is SQVTM, CDR2 ANQGSEA, per germline. DNA of the CDR3: TGCAGCGTTGGGACCCTCAGCAGTCTCGAGCAGTACTTC. Protein product: CSVGTLSSLEQYF.

This clonotype was detected a few times. The V gene is TRBV5-6, the J gene TRBJ1-1; TRBD1 is a possible D gene (5 bases). V lost 4 bases to trimming and J lost 0 bases, with 19 bases between them. CDR1 is SGHDT, CDR2 YYEEEE, per germline. This CDR3 region has 17 residues. CDR3: CASSHFRDVKVNTEAFF. The DNA for the CDR3 is TGTGCCAGCAGCCATTTTCGGGACGTAAAAGTGAACACTGAAGCTTTCTTT.

This clonotype appeared a few times. This chain uses TRBV7-9 with TRBJ1-1; D gene ambiguous. CDR3 length: 11 residues. V lost 6 bases and J lost 7, with 9 bases in between. The germline V gene encodes CDR1 SEHNR and CDR2 FQNEAQ (reference sequence). Here the CDR3 DNA reads TGTGCCAGCAGGAAGTCAGATGAAGCTTTCTTT. Translating it yields CASRKSDEAFF.

In its sample, this clonotype was seen a few times. This chain joins TRBV28 and TRBJ1-1; D uncertain. The V gene lost 3 bases and the J gene lost 0 bases, with 11 bases spanning the gap. The length of the CDR3 is 15 residues. Germline loops: CDR1 MDHEN, CDR2 SYDVKM. The CDR3: CASSLGSFVNTEAFF. CDR3 coding DNA: TGTGCCAGCAGTTTGGGCAGTTTTGTGAACACTGAAGCTTTCTTT.

At least ten counts were recorded for this clonotype. The chain carries TRBV7-2 and TRBJ2-7, with D perhaps given as TRBD1 or TRBD2 (5 bases each). Germline V gene lookup returns CDR1 SGHTA and CDR2 FQGNSA. The CDR3 has 15 amino acids. The V end lost 3 bases, the J end lost 5 bases, and 17 bases lay between the germline ends. The DNA for the CDR3 is TGTGCCAGCAGCTTTACCGGGACCCTTGGCCACGAGCAGTACTTC. Translation gives CASSFTGTLGHEQYF.

This clonotype showed up just a few times. The chain joins TRBV20-1 to TRBJ2-1; D remains unclear. Germline lookup yields CDR1 DFQATT and CDR2 SNEGSKA (reference sequence). The V gene lost 1 base and the J gene lost 0 bases, with 10 bases spanning the gap. This CDR3 is built from 15 residues. CDR3 nucleotides: TGCAGTGCTAGAGGACTTTCGGGCTCCTACAATGAGCAGTTCTTC. Translated: CSARGLSGSYNEQFF.

A few counts support this clonotype. The rearrangement uses TRBV20-1 and TRBJ1-3; D gene ambiguous. From germline, CDR1 is DFQATT and CDR2 SNEGSKA (reference sequence). The CDR3 has 15 amino acids. Trimming took 0 bases from V and 0 from J, leaving 9 bases between them. CDR3 sequence: CSARDRKDSGNTIYF. CDR3 nucleotides: TGCAGTGCTAGAGATCGAAAGGACTCTGGAAACACCATATATTTT.

This clonotype was seen at least ten times. J is TRBJ1-1 and V is TRBV6-1; 9 nucleotides line up with TRBD1. The V and J ends lost 10 bases and 0 bases, in that order; junction bases with no gene match: 15. CDR3 length equals 17 residues. Per germline, CDR1 MNHNS and CDR2 SASEGT. CDR3 coding DNA: TGTGCCACCTCCGGGACAGGGATGGTCTGGGTGAACACTGAAGCTTTCTTT. This translates into CATSGTGMVWVNTEAFF.

This clonotype was seen at least ten times. The chain carries TRBV23-1 and TRBJ2-7; D ambiguous. TRBV23-1 carries the ORF label, with uncertain function. Trimming shortened V by 2 bases and J by 3 bases, and 14 bases separated the two germline ends. The length of the CDR3 is 15 residues. The CDR3 coding sequence is TGCGCCAGCAGTCAAAATTTTGTTCCGGGCTACGAGCAGTACTTC. Protein sequence: CASSQNFVPGYEQYF.

V usage is TRBV2 and J usage is TRBJ2-3, with TRBD2 matching 8 bases. CDR1 and CDR2 from the germline V gene are SNHLY and FYNNEI. The ends lost 1 base at V and 0 bases at J; junction bases unmatched: 27. This CDR3 has 24 residues. DNA for the CDR3: TGTGCCAGCAGTGAAGAGTGGGGGCAGGTTGGAATCATTACTAGCGGTTTAAGCACAGATACGCAGTATTTT. It translates to CASSEEWGQVGIITSGLSTDTQYF.

The chain carries TRBV7-6 and TRBJ1-6; D is unclear. CDR1 SGHVS and CDR2 FNYEAQ come from the germline V gene. CDR3 size: 13 residues. V shed 4 bases and J shed 7 bases, with 8 bases lying between them. CDR3 sequence reads: CASSSVGNSPLHF. DNA for the CDR3: TGTGCCAGCAGCTCCGTGGGGAATTCACCCCTCCACTTT.

This clonotype was picked up a small number of times. The rearrangement joins TRBV20-1 to TRBJ1-4; D is undetermined. Germline V CDR1 and CDR2: DFQATT, SNEGSKA (reference sequence). The CDR3 is 15 amino acids. V lost 0 bases to trimming and J lost 3 bases, with 11 bases between them. The CDR3 nucleotides are TGCAGTGCTAGAGATCCCCGTTCCTCTAATGAAAAACTGTTTTTT. Translating gives CSARDPRSSNEKLFF.

This clonotype has more than one count but fewer than ten. This chain uses TRBV20-1 with TRBJ2-6, with D hard to call. Per the germline V gene, CDR1 is DFQATT and CDR2 is SNEGSKA (reference sequence). The length of the CDR3 is 14 residues. V lost 4 bases to trimming and J lost 3 bases, with 10 bases between them. The CDR3 sequence is CSAKVSNGANVLTF. The CDR3 bases are TGCAGTGCTAAAGTGTCAAATGGGGCCAACGTCCTGACTTTC.

The chain links TRBV6-2 or TRBV6-3 to TRBJ2-1; 9 bases are a match to TRBD2. Per germline, CDR1 MNHEY and CDR2 SVGEGT. V trimming: 5 bases; J trimming: 7 bases; junction bases outside the gene matches: 12. CDR3 length equals 16 residues. CDR3 in amino acids: CASSPLLAGYGNEQFF. The CDR3 coding sequence is TGTGCCAGCAGTCCCCTCCTAGCGGGGTATGGGAATGAGCAGTTCTTC.

There are many counts of this clonotype. This chain uses TRBV28 with TRBJ2-7; D is uncertain. V was shortened by 5 bases and J by 0 bases, with 14 bases between the two germline ends. Germline V lookup: CDR1 MDHEN, CDR2 SYDVKM. This CDR3 spans 15 amino acids. The chain's CDR3 is CASSPRTANSYEQYF. CDR3 DNA: TGTGCCAGCAGTCCCCGGACGGCCAACTCCTACGAGCAGTACTTC.

The chain recombines TRBV7-2 with TRBJ2-1; TRBD2 matches 12 bases. The CDR3 totals 15 residues. Germline lookup yields CDR1 SGHTA and CDR2 FQGNSA. With V trimmed by 4 bases and J by 7 bases, 5 bases remained unmatched. The DNA for the CDR3 is TGTGCCAGCAGCTCCACTAGCGGGAGGAGGAATGAGCAGTTCTTC. Its translation: CASSSTSGRRNEQFF.

The sample holds a few counts of this clonotype. The CDR3, as DNA: TGTGCCAGCAGCCGAACCAGACAGGAAGAGACCCAGTACTTC. Translating it yields CASSRTRQEETQYF. V is TRBV12-3 or TRBV12-4 and J is TRBJ2-5; a weak D match, TRBD1 (6 bases). The V end was cut by 6 bases, the J end by 3 bases, with 14 bases between. The CDR3 runs 14 residues.

This clonotype was recorded many times. The chain uses TRBV7-2 and TRBJ1-2; possibly TRBD1 for D (5 bases). This CDR3 spans 10 amino acids. Germline CDR1 and CDR2: SGHTA and FQGNSA. Trimming pared 8 bases from V and 7 bases from J, leaving 8 bases between. CDR3 region: CASGDLGYTF. CDR3 nucleotides: TGTGCCAGCGGGGACCTTGGCTACACCTTC.

This clonotype was counted at least ten times. V and J are TRBV29-1 and TRBJ2-1, with 8 bases lining up with TRBD1. Germline V gives CDR1 SQVTM, CDR2 ANQGSEA. After removal of 6 bases from V and 6 bases from J, the junction contained 4 bases not matched to a gene. The CDR3 contains 12 residues. The CDR3 reads CSVVTGVNEQFF. As DNA, the CDR3 is TGCAGCGTGGTGACAGGGGTCAATGAGCAGTTCTTC.

The genes are TRBV20-1 and TRBJ2-5; 11 bases are a match to TRBD2. The CDR3 spans 18 residues. The germline V gene has CDR1 DFQATT and CDR2 SNEGSKA (reference sequence). Trimming at V came to 0 bases and at J to 5 bases, leaving 14 bases not matched to a gene. Written as DNA, the CDR3 is TGCAGTGCTAGAGATTCCCTCCTGTCTAGCGGGGGGAGGGAGACCCAGTACTTC. It is translated as CSARDSLLSSGGRETQYF.

This clonotype was recorded at least ten times. This rearrangement joins TRBV11-2 to TRBJ1-1; 7 bases line up with TRBD1. The CDR3 is 16 residues long. Trimming at V came to 3 bases and at J to 11 bases, leaving 18 bases not matched to a gene. The V gene's germline CDR1 is SGHAT and CDR2 FQNNGV. CDR3 region: CASSLANRGLGSFAFF. The DNA of the CDR3 is TGTGCCAGCAGCTTGGCAAACAGGGGATTAGGTTCGTTTGCTTTCTTT. The full variable domain, with the rest looked up from reference TRBV11-2 and TRBJ1-1, is EAGVAQSPRYKIIEKRQSVAFWCNPISGHATLYWYQQILGQGPKLLIQFQNNGVVDDSQLPKDRFSAERLKGVDSTLKIQPAKLEDSAVYLCASSLANRGLGSFAFFGQGTRLTVV.

This clonotype was counted at least ten times. The V call is TRBV20-1, the J call TRBJ1-1; D is ambiguous. Germline lookup yields CDR1 DFQATT and CDR2 SNEGSKA (reference sequence). CDR3 length: 11 residues. V lost 3 bases and J lost 4, with 6 bases in between. The CDR3 region has the DNA TGCAGTGCTAGGGTCGGCACTGAAGCTTTCTTT. This sequence encodes CSARVGTEAFF.

This clonotype was picked up many times. The genes are TRBV6-1 and TRBJ2-2; the D gene is possibly TRBD2 (5 bases). The V gene's germline CDR1 is MNHNS and CDR2 SASEGT. This CDR3 is 14 amino acids long. The V gene lost 0 bases and the J gene lost 8 bases, with 10 bases spanning the gap. CDR3 nucleotide sequence: TGTGCCAGCAGTGAAGCCCCGGGAATAGGGGAGCTGTTTTTT. It encodes CASSEAPGIGELFF.

This clonotype was observed many times. This chain joins TRBV2 and TRBJ2-1; 8 bases fit TRBD1. Germline CDR1 SNHLY, CDR2 FYNNEI. V lost 7 bases, J lost 5 bases, and 7 bases stayed unmatched. This CDR3 has 14 residues. DNA of the CDR3: TGTGCCAGCACTAGACAGGGGCCCCACAATGAGCAGTTCTTC. This translates into CASTRQGPHNEQFF.

This clonotype was found many times. V usage is TRBV11-3 and J usage is TRBJ2-1; D uncertain. The CDR3 loop spans 14 amino acids. The germline V gene has CDR1 SGHNT and CDR2 YENEEA. Trimming removed 5 bases at V and 6 bases at J, with 14 bases between. CDR3 in amino acids: CASSPPDGSNEQFF. CDR3 in DNA: TGTGCCAGCAGCCCCCCGGATGGATCCAATGAGCAGTTCTTC.

The CDR3 bases are TGCAGTGCTCCGGACAGAAAAGTCTCTGGGGCCAACGTCCTGACTTTC. It translates to CSAPDRKVSGANVLTF. The chain employs TRBV20-1 and TRBJ2-6; D might be TRBD1 (6 bases). V lost 5 bases, J lost 0 bases, and 14 bases lay in between. Per the germline V gene, CDR1 is DFQATT and CDR2 is SNEGSKA (reference sequence). CDR3 length: 16 residues.

This clonotype has a count of ten or more. The gene calls are TRBV4-1 and TRBJ2-5, with 10 bases lining up with TRBD2. CDR3 length: 17 amino acids. Trimming at V came to 0 bases and at J to 1 base, leaving 5 bases not matched to a gene. Germline loops: CDR1 MGHRA, CDR2 YSYEKL. In DNA form, the CDR3 reads TGCGCCAGCAGCCAAGATATTAGCGGGGGGCTCCAAGAGACCCAGTACTTC. It is translated as CASSQDISGGLQETQYF.